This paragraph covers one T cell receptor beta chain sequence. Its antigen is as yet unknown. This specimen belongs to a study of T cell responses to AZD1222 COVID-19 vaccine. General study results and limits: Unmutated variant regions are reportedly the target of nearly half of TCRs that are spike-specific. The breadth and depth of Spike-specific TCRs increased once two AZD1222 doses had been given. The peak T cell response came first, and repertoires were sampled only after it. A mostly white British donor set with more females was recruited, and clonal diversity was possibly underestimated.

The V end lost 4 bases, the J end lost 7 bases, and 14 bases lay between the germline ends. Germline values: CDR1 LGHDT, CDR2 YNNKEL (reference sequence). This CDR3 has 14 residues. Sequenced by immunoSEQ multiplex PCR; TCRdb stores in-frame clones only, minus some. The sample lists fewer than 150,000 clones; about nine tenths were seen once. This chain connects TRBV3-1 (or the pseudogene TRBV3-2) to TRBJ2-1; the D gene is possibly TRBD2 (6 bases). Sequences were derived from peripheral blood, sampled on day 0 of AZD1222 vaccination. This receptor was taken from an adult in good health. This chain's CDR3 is CASSPFGGTNEQFF. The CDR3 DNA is TGTGCCAGCAGCCCCTTCGGAGGGACGAATGAGCAGTTCTTC.